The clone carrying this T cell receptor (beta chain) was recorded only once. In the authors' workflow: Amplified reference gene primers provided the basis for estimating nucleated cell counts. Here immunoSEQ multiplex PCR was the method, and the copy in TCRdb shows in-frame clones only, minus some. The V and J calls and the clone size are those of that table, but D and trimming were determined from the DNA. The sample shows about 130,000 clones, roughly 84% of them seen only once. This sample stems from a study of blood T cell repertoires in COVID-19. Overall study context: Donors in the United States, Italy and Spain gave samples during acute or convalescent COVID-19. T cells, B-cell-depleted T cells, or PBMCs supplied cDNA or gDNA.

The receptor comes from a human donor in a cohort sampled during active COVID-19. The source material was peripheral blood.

CDR3 residues: CATSRGTAKQETQYF. As DNA, the CDR3 is TGTGCCACCAGCAGGGGGACAGCGAAACAAGAGACCCAGTACTTC. The chain employs TRBV15 and TRBJ2-5; 7 nucleotides agree with TRBD1. The CDR3 sequence is 15 residues long. Germline CDR1 is LNHNV and CDR2 is YYDKDF (reference sequence). V lost 3 bases, J lost 2 bases, and 6 bases stayed unmatched.